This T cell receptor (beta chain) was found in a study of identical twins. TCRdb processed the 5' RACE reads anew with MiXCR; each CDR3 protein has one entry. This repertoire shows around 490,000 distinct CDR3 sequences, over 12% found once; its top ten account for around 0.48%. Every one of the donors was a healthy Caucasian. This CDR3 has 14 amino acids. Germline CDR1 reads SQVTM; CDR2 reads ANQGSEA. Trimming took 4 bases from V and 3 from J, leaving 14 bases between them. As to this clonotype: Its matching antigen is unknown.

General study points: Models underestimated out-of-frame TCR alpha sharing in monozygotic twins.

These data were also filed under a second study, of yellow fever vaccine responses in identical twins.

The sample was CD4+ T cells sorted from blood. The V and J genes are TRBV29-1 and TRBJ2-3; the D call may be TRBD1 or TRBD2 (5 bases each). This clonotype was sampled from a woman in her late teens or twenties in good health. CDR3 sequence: CSVVGRWGTDTQYF. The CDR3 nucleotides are TGCAGCGTTGTGGGCAGGTGGGGGACAGATACGCAGTATTTT.